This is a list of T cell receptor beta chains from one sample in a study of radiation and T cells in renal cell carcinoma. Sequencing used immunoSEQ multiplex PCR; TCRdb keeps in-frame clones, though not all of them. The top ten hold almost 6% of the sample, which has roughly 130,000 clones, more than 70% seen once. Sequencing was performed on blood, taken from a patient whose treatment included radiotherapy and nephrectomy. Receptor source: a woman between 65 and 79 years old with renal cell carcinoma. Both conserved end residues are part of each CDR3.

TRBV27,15,CASPRLAGLIYEQYF
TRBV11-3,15,CASSPGQGPGNTIYF
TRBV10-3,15,CAISDGTSSYNEQFF
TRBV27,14,CASSLGRITGELFF
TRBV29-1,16,CSVDPSGLVGRYGYTF
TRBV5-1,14,CASSWGASQETQYF
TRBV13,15,CASSPRVAGGYEQYF
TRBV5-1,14,CASSLDLNTGELFF
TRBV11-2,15,CASRPGQRNHNPLHF
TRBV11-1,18,CASSSNGFSGRQLYEQYF
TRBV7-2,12,CASSYRQNEQYF
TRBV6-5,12,CASSYPTVEAFF
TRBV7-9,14,CASSLAGGTNVLTF
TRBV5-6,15,CASSLVGGPQNEQFF
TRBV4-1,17,CASSQDRRQGAFYEQYF
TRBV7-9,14,CASSLGQINQPQHF
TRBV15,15,CATSREAGWDTEAFF
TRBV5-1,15,CASSLRLAGYNEQFF
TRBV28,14,CASSSGTFQETQYF
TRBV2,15,CASSEQGLSNQPQHF
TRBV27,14,CASTGLAGGGEQYF
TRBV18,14,CASSPLESRGTQYF
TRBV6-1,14,CASSEPGKGEKLFF
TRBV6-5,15,CASSYSTGSYTEAFF
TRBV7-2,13,CASRQGGQETQYF
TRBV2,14,CASKPGQVGEKLFF
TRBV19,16,CASSIVGQGYTGELFF
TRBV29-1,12,CSVVSGTDTQYF
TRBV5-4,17,CASSLGGLAGRADTQYF
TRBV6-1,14,CASRLLANTGELFF
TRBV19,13,CASSDTLNTEAFF
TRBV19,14,CASSIETRTGELFF
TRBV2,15,CASSTGQGRANVLTF
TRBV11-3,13,CASSLTMVSEAFF
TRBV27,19,CASRKHGPGQGAKDYGYTF